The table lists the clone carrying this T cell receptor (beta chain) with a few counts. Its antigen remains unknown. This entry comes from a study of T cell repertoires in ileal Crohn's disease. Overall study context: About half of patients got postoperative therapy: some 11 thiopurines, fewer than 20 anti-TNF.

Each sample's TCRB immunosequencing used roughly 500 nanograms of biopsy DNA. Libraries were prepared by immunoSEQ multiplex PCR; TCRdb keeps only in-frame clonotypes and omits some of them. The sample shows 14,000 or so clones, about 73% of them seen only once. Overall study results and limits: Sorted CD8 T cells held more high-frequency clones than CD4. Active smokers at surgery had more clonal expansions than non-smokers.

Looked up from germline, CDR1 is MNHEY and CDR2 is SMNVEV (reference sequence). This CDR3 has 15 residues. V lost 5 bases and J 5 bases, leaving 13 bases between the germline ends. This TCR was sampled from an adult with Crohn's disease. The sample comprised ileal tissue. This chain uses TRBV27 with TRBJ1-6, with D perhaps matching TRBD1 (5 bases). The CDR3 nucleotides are TGTGCCAGCAGTGCTGAGACAGCTAATAATTCACCCCTCCACTTT. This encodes CASSAETANNSPLHF.